This is a list of T cell receptor beta chains from one sample in a study of cytotoxic CD8 clonotypes in ibrutinib-treated CLL. The data were produced by immunoSEQ multiplex PCR, yet TCRdb's version contains in-frame clones alone and is incomplete. The profile covers some 200,000 clones, with around 75% appearing a single time and approximately 6% taken by the ten largest. Sequenced material: PBMCs, taken after 12 months of ibrutinib treatment. The receptors were sampled from a human donor with chronic lymphocytic leukemia. Each CDR3 is given with its conserved first and last residue. Each record gives: V gene, J gene, D gene, clone size, CDR3 protein, CDR3 DNA. The D gene is left open where the match is weak. Not all rows give a size; the values are once, few, many and, for expanded clones, a class.

>TRBV25-1|TRBJ1-2|TRBD1|NA
CASSESTGTAYGYTF
TGTGCCAGCAGTGAATCCACCGGGACAGCCTATGGCTACACCTTC
>TRBV7-9|TRBJ1-6|NA|few
CASSLVGNSPLHF
TGTGCCAGCAGCTTAGTCGGGAATTCACCCCTCCACTTT
>TRBV6-5|TRBJ2-1|NA|NA
CASSYTSGGLGRAVFF
TGTGCCAGCAGTTACACCTCAGGAGGGTTGGGGAGAGCGGTGTTCTTC
>TRBV11-2|TRBJ1-1|NA|NA
CASSLEGKGRPNTEAFF
TGTGCCAGCAGCTTAGAAGGGAAAGGGCGGCCGAACACTGAAGCTTTCTTT
>TRBV9|TRBJ2-1|NA|NA
CASSVGGAAYNEQFF
TGTGCCAGCAGCGTAGGGGGGGCAGCCTACAATGAGCAGTTCTTC
>TRBV7-8|TRBJ1-1|NA|NA
CASSLRRTKNTEAFF
TGTGCCAGCAGCCTACGCAGGACTAAGAACACTGAAGCTTTCTTT
>TRBV21-1|TRBJ1-4|NA|NA
CASSNPTAIDDSATNEKLFF
TGTGCCAGCAGCAACCCGACAGCAATTGACGACTCTGCAACTAATGAAAAACTGTTTTTT
>TRBV28|TRBJ1-4|TRBD1|NA
CASSTRTGGPYF
TGTGCCAGCAGTACCCGGACAGGCGGGCCCTATTTT
>TRBV5-4|TRBJ2-3|TRBD2|NA
CASSLGLAGASSTDTQYF
TGTGCCAGCAGCTTAGGACTAGCGGGGGCCTCTAGCACAGATACGCAGTATTTT
>TRBV28|TRBJ2-7|NA|NA
CASTGTYEQYF
TGTGCCAGCACGGGAACCTACGAGCAGTACTTC
>TRBV5-6|TRBJ2-5|NA|NA
CASSSSSSETQYF
TGTGCCAGCAGCTCTTCTTCCAGTGAGACCCAGTACTTC
>TRBV12-5|TRBJ1-1|NA|NA
CASGFGVEAFF
TGTGCTAGTGGTTTCGGTGTTGAAGCTTTCTTT
>TRBV29-1|TRBJ1-2|NA|NA
CSVRRANYGYTF
TGCAGCGTTAGGAGAGCTAACTATGGCTACACCTTC
>TRBV5-4|TRBJ2-5|TRBD2|few
CASSPASGGRETQYF
TGTGCCAGCAGCCCTGCTAGCGGGGGAAGAGAGACCCAGTACTTC
>TRBV29-1|TRBJ1-1|NA|NA
CSASPGLGGTEAFF
TGCAGCGCCTCCCCGGGTTTGGGGGGCACTGAAGCTTTCTTT
>TRBV14|TRBJ1-1|NA|NA
CASSRWTTEAFF
TGTGCCAGCAGCCGTTGGACGACTGAAGCTTTCTTT
>TRBV9|TRBJ2-1|NA|NA
CASSVASTPKRNEQFF
TGTGCCAGCAGCGTAGCTAGTACCCCGAAACGGAATGAGCAGTTCTTC
>TRBV7-3|TRBJ2-7|NA|NA
CASSLAGSPSTTQYF
TGTGCCAGCAGCTTAGCGGGGTCTCCCTCTACGACGCAGTACTTC
>TRBV6-5|TRBJ2-7|NA|NA
CASRTDSLGEQYF
TGTGCCAGCCGGACGGACAGCCTCGGGGAGCAGTACTTC
>TRBV7-9|TRBJ2-7|NA|NA
CASSSPAREGYEQYF
TGTGCCAGCAGCTCCCCTGCCAGGGAAGGGTACGAGCAGTACTTC
>TRBV7-3|TRBJ1-1|TRBD1|NA
CASSQGQGHTEAFF
TGTGCCAGCAGTCAGGGACAGGGTCACACTGAAGCTTTCTTT
>TRBV18|TRBJ1-1|TRBD1|NA
CASSPRGQGRAEAFF
TGTGCCAGCTCACCCCGAGGACAGGGTAGAGCTGAAGCTTTCTTT
>TRBV19|TRBJ1-1|NA|NA
CASSYTRGAWTEAFF
TGTGCCAGTAGTTATACGAGGGGCGCGTGGACTGAAGCTTTCTTT
>TRBV18|TRBJ1-3|NA|once
CASSPKFSPAGNTIYF
TGTGCCAGCTCACCAAAATTCAGTCCCGCTGGAAACACCATATATTTT
>TRBV7-3|TRBJ1-3|NA|NA
CASSPGPPTAGNTIYF
TGTGCCAGCAGCCCCGGGCCCCCTACCGCCGGAAACACCATATATTTT
>TRBV11-2|TRBJ1-2|TRBD1|NA
CASSLIGRGLYGYTF
TGTGCCAGCAGCTTAATAGGCAGGGGGCTCTATGGCTACACCTTC
>TRBV7-2|TRBJ1-6|TRBD1|NA
CASGDRGSPLHF
TGTGCCAGCGGGGACAGAGGCTCACCCCTCCACTTT
>TRBV6-5|TRBJ2-5|NA|NA
CASRSREETQYF
TGTGCCAGCAGAAGCAGGGAAGAGACCCAGTACTTC
>TRBV18|TRBJ2-7|NA|NA
CASSPIRGEGLQQYF
TGTGCCAGCTCACCCATTAGGGGAGAAGGCTTACAGCAGTACTTC
>TRBV5-1|TRBJ1-2|NA|NA
CASSDQTGTGYTF
TGCGCCAGCAGCGATCAGACAGGCACCGGCTACACCTTC
>TRBV30|TRBJ1-2|NA|NA
CAWSSGLPYGYTF
TGTGCCTGGAGTTCAGGACTGCCCTATGGCTACACCTTC
>TRBV30|TRBJ2-7|TRBD1|NA
CAWSVRDRGPYEQYF
TGTGCCTGGAGTGTCAGGGACAGGGGGCCGTACGAGCAGTACTTC
>TRBV9|TRBJ2-1|TRBD2|NA
CASSVGLAGDYNEQFF
TGTGCCAGCAGCGTAGGGCTAGCGGGGGACTACAATGAGCAGTTCTTC
>TRBV1|TRBJ2-3|NA|NA
CTPLGAGRPLDTQYF
TGCACCCCCCTAGGGGCGGGACGCCCTCTTGATACGCAGTATTTT
>TRBV29-1|TRBJ1-5|NA|NA
CSVAISNQPQHF
TGCAGCGTTGCCATCAGCAATCAGCCCCAGCATTTT
>TRBV28|TRBJ1-3|NA|NA
CASSLRGLGGNTIYF
TGTGCCAGCAGTTTAAGGGGTTTGGGAGGAAACACCATATATTTT
>TRBV28|TRBJ1-4|TRBD1|NA
CASRGQPGEKLFF
TGTGCCAGCAGGGGACAGCCTGGGGAAAAACTGTTTTTT
>TRBV14|TRBJ1-5|TRBD1|NA
CASSQTLRGLGQPQHF
TGTGCCAGCAGCCAAACCCTCAGGGGGCTCGGTCAGCCCCAGCATTTT
>TRBV9|TRBJ1-5|NA|NA
CASSVWDSNQPQHF
TGTGCCAGCAGCGTATGGGACAGCAATCAGCCCCAGCATTTT
>TRBV25-1|TRBJ2-1|TRBD1|NA
CANRDRANEQFF
TGTGCCAATCGGGACAGGGCAAATGAGCAGTTCTTC
>TRBV6-5|TRBJ1-2|NA|few
CASSLGYGYTF
TGTGCCAGTAGCCTGGGCTATGGCTACACCTTC
>TRBV28|TRBJ1-4|NA|many
CASTTATNEKLFF
TGTGCCAGCACGACAGCAACTAATGAAAAACTGTTTTTT
>TRBV6-4|TRBJ2-2|TRBD2|many
CASSAHRGLAEHTGELFF
TGTGCCAGCAGTGCCCACCGAGGACTAGCGGAGCACACCGGGGAGCTGTTTTTT
>TRBV4-1|TRBJ2-3|TRBD2|NA
CASSQGRGADTQYF
TGCGCCAGCAGCCAAGGGCGGGGGGCTGATACGCAGTATTTT
>TRBV5-1|TRBJ2-7|TRBD2|NA
CASPSSGGGYEQYF
TGCGCCAGCCCCTCTAGCGGGGGGGGGTACGAGCAGTACTTC
>TRBV20-1|TRBJ1-2|NA|NA
CRPDGYTF
TGCAGGCCGGATGGCTACACCTTC
>TRBV4-3|TRBJ1-1|NA|few
CASSYEGGDTEAFF
TGCGCCAGCAGCTACGAGGGTGGAGACACTGAAGCTTTCTTT
>TRBV4-3|TRBJ2-2|TRBD1|once
CASSQGAGGNTGELFF
TGCGCCAGCAGCCAAGGGGCAGGGGGGAACACCGGGGAGCTGTTTTTT
>TRBV30|TRBJ2-3|NA|NA
CAWSSTDTQYF
TGTGCCTGGAGTAGTACAGATACGCAGTATTTT
>TRBV7-9|TRBJ1-2|NA|NA
CASSLDLGGGYTF
TGTGCCAGCAGCTTGGACCTCGGAGGGGGCTACACCTTC
>TRBV6-1|TRBJ1-4|NA|once
CASSSSGGREKLFF
TGTGCCAGCAGTTCGTCTGGGGGCCGGGAAAAACTGTTTTTT
>TRBV6-6|TRBJ1-2|NA|NA
CASSQDGQIYGYTF
TGTGCCAGCAGCCAGGATGGACAGATTTATGGCTACACCTTC
>TRBV7-2|TRBJ1-3|NA|NA
CASNQLALSGNTIYF
TGTGCCAGCAACCAACTGGCTCTCTCTGGAAACACCATATATTTT
>TRBV15|TRBJ2-3|TRBD1|NA
CATSRSTGGGGTDTQYF
TGTGCCACCAGCAGATCTACAGGGGGCGGGGGAACAGATACGCAGTATTTT